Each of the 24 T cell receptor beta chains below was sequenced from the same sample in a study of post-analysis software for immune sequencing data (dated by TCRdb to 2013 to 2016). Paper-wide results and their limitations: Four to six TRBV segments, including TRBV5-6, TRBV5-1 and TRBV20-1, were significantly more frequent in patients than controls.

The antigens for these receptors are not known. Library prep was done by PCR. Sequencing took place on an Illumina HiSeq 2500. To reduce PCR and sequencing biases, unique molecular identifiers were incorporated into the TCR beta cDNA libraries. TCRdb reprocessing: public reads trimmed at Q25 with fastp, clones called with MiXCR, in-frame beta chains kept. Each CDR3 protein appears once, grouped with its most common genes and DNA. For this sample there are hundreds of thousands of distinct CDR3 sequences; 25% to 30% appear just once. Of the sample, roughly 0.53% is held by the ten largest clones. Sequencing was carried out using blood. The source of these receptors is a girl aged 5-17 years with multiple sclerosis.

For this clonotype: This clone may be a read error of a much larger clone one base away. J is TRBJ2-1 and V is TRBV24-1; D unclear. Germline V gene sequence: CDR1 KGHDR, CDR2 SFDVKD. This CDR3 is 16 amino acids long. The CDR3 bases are TGTGCCGCCAGTGATTTGTCCCCGAGCTCCTACAATGAGCAGTTCTTC. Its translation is CAASDLSPSSYNEQFF.

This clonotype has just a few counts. Here the CDR3 DNA reads TGCAGTGCTAGAAGGACTAGCGGGCAGGGGGCCTCCTACGAGCAGTACTTC. This sequence encodes CSARRTSGQGASYEQYF. The rearrangement joins TRBV20-1 to TRBJ2-7; 11 bases fit TRBD2. Germline V gives CDR1 DFQATT, CDR2 SNEGSKA (reference sequence). CDR3 length: 17 amino acids. V lost 2 bases, J lost 0 bases, and 9 bases stayed unmatched.

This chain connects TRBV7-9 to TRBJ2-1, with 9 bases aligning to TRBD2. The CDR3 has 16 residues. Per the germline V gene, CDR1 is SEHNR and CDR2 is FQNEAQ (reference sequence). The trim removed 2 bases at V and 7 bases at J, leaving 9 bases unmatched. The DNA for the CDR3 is TGTGCCAGCAGCTTACTAGGCGGGGGGGCCGCGAATGAGCAGTTCTTC. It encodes CASSLLGGGAANEQFF.

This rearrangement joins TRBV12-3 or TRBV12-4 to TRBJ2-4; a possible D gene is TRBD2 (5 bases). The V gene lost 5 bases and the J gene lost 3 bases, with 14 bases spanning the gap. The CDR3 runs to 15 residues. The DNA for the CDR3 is TGTGCCAGCAGTCCTGGACCCGAGGGCAAAAACATTCAGTACTTC. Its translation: CASSPGPEGKNIQYF.

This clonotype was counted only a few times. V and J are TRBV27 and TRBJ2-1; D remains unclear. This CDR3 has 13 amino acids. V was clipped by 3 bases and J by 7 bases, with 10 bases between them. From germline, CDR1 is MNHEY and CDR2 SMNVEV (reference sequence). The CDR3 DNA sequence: TGTGCCAGCAGTTTGTGGCGTGGGAATGAGCAGTTCTTC. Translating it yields CASSLWRGNEQFF.

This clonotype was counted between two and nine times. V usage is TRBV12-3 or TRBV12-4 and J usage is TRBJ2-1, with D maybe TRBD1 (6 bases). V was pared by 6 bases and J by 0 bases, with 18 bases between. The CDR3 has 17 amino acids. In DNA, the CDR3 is TGTGCCAGCAGATCGACAGGACAGAAGGACTCCTACAATGAGCAGTTCTTC. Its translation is CASRSTGQKDSYNEQFF.

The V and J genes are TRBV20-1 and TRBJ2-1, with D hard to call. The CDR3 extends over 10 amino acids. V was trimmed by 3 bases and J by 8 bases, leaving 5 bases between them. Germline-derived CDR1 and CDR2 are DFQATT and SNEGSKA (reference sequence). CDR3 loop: CSASDHEQFF. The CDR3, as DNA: TGCAGTGCTAGCGATCATGAGCAGTTCTTC.

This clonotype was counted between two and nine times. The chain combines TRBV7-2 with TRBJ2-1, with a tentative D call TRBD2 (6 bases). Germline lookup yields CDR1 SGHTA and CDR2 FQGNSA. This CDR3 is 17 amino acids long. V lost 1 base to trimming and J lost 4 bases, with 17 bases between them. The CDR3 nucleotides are TGTGCCAGCAGCTTAGACTCGGGACTGACCTTTTACAATGAGCAGTTCTTC. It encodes CASSLDSGLTFYNEQFF.

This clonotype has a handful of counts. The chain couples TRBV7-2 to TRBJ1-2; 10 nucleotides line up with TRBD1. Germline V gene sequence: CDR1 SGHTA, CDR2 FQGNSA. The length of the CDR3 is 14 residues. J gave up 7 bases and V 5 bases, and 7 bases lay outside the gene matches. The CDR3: CASSGGTGVLGYTF. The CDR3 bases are TGTGCCAGCAGCGGCGGGACAGGGGTTCTTGGCTACACCTTC.

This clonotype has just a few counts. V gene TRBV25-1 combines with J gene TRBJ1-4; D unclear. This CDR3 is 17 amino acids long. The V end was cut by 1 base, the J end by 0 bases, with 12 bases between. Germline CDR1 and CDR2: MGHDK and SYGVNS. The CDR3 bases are TGTGCCAGCAGTGAATTAAAAGAGCTTGCAACTAATGAAAAACTGTTTTTT. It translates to CASSELKELATNEKLFF.

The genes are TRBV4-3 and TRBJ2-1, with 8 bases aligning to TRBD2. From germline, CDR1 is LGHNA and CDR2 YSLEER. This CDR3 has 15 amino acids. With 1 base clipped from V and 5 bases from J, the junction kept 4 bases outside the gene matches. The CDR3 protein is CASSQGFGRDNEQFF. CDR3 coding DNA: TGCGCCAGCAGCCAAGGATTCGGGAGGGACAATGAGCAGTTCTTC.

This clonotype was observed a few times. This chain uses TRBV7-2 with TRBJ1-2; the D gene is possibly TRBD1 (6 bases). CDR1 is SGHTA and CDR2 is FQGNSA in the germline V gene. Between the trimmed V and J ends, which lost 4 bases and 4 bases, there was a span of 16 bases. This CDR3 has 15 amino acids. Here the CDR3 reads CASSSRWDILYGYTF. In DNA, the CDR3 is TGTGCCAGCAGCTCCCGGTGGGACATCCTCTATGGCTACACCTTC.

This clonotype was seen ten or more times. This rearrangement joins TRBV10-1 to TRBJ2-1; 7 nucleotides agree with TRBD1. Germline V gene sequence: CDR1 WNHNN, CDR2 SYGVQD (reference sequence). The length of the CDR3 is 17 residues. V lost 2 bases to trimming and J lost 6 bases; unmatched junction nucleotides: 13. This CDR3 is CASSEGQEVREGNEQFF. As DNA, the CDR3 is TGCGCCAGCAGTGAGGGACAGGAGGTTCGAGAGGGCAATGAGCAGTTCTTC.

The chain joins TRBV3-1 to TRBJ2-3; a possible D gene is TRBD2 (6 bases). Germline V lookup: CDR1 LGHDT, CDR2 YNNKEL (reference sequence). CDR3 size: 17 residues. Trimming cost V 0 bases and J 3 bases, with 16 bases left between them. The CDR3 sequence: CASSQDKAGWWTDTQYF. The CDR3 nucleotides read TGTGCCAGCAGCCAAGATAAGGCGGGATGGTGGACAGATACGCAGTATTTT.

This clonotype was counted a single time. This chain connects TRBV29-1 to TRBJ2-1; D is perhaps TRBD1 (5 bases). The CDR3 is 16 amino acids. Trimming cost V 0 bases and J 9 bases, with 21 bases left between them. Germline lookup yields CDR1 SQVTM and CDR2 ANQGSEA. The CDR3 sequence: CSVEDRVDSSQGEQFF. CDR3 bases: TGCAGCGTTGAAGACCGGGTCGATTCGAGCCAGGGTGAGCAGTTCTTC.

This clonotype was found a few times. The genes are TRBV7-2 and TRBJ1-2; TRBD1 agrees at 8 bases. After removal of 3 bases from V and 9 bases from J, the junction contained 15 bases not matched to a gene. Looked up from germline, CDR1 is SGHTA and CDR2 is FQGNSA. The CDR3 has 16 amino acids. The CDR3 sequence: CASSLMAGGGGISYTF. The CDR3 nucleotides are TGTGCCAGCAGCTTGATGGCAGGGGGCGGAGGTATTAGCTACACCTTC.

The DNA of the CDR3 is TGTGCCAGCAGCTTAACTGGGACAGGGGCAGGTGAAAAACTGTTTTTT. It encodes CASSLTGTGAGEKLFF. The V call is TRBV7-8, the J call TRBJ1-4, with 10 bases fitting TRBD1. CDR1 is SGHVS, CDR2 FQNEAQ, per germline. With V trimmed by 2 bases and J by 7 bases, 7 bases remained unmatched. The CDR3 sequence is 16 residues long.

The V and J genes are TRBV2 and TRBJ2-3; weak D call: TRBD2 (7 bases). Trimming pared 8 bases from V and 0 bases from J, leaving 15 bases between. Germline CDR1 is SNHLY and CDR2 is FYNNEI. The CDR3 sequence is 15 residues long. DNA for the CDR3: TGTGCCAGCCTGGGGGGGGCGCGGAGCACAGATACGCAGTATTTT. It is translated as CASLGGARSTDTQYF.

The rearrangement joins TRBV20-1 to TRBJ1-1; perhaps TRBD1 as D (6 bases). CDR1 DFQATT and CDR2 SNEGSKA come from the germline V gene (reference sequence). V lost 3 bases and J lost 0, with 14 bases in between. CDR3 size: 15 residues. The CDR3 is CSASPRTGLNTEAFF. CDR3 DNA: TGCAGTGCTAGTCCCCGCACAGGGTTGAACACTGAAGCTTTCTTT.

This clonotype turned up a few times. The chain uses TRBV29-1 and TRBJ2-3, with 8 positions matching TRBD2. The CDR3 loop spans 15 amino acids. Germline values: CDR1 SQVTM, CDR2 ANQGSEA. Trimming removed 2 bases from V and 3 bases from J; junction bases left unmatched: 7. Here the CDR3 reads CSVEKAGGGTDTQYF. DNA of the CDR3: TGCAGCGTTGAAAAGGCGGGAGGAGGAACAGATACGCAGTATTTT.

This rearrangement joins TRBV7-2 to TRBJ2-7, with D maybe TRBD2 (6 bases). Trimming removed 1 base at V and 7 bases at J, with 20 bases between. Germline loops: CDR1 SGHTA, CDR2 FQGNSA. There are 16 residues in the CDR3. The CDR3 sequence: CASSLVRRRGLHEQYF. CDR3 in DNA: TGTGCCAGCAGCTTAGTGAGGCGAAGGGGACTTCATGAGCAGTACTTC.

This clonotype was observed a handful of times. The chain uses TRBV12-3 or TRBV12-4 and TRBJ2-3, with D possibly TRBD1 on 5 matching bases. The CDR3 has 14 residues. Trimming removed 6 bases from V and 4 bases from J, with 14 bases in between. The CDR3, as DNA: TGTGCCAGCAGCCCAGGGCGTGGCTCAGATACGCAGTATTTT. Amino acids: CASSPGRGSDTQYF.

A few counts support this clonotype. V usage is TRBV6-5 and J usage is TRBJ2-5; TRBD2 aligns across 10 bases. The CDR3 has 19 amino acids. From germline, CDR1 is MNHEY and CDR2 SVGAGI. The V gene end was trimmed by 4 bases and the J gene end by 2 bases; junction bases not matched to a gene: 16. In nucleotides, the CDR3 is TGTGCCAGCAGTTCCCAGGCCCTCCTAGCGGGAGCGGGTCAAGAGACCCAGTACTTC. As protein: CASSSQALLAGAGQETQYF.

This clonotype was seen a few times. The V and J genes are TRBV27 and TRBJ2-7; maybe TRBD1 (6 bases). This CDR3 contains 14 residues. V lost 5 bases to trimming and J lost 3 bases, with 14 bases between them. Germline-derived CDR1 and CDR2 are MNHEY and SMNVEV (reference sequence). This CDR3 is CASSPDRTYYEQYF. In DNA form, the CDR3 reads TGTGCCAGCAGTCCCGACAGGACGTACTACGAGCAGTACTTC.